Shown below are 9 T cell receptor beta chains from a single sample sequenced in a study of Ad26.COV2.S vaccination and SARS-CoV-2 variants. Treatment denoted: roughly 19 received Ad26.COV2.S at low or high dose, single or two shots; about 5 received placebo; per-sample allocation not given. Samples analyzed were those drawn on day 63 after the first vaccine or placebo injection. Here immunoSEQ multiplex PCR was the method, and the copy in TCRdb shows in-frame clones only, minus some. The sample yields 430,000 or so clones, roughly nine tenths seen once. The sample in question was peripheral blood, obtained in a trial of Ad26.COV2.S vaccine versus placebo. The receptor source for this set is a person between 18 and 65 years old who received the Ad26.COV2.S COVID-19 vaccine or a placebo.

V gene TRBV6-1 combines with J gene TRBJ2-3; D uncertain. Germline CDR1 reads MNHNS; CDR2 reads SASEGT. Trimming shortened V by 1 base and J by 3 bases, and 5 bases separated the two germline ends. The CDR3 has 13 amino acids. CDR3 in DNA: TGTGCCAGCAGTGAAGACTTAACAGATACGCAGTATTTT. Translation: CASSEDLTDTQYF.

This chain links TRBV7-3 with TRBJ2-7; D is perhaps TRBD2 (6 bases). Germline values: CDR1 SGHTA, CDR2 FQGTGA. This CDR3 has 15 residues. V was clipped by 0 bases and J by 1 base, with 10 bases between them. CDR3 in DNA: TGTGCCAGCAGCTTAACGGGAGGAAGATCCTACGAGCAGTACTTC. Its translation: CASSLTGGRSYEQYF.

The V call is TRBV14, the J call TRBJ1-2; D uncertain. The CDR3 sequence is 14 residues long. Trimming took 4 bases from V and 6 from J, leaving 15 bases between them. Germline assignment: CDR1 SGHDN and CDR2 FVKESK. The CDR3 DNA follows: TGTGCCAGCAGCCGGATCCTGGCCTGGAATGGCTACACCTTC. Residues: CASSRILAWNGYTF.

The V call is TRBV5-1, the J call TRBJ2-5, with D uncertain. CDR1 is SGHRS and CDR2 is YFSETQ in the germline V gene. With 4 bases removed from V and 7 bases from J, the gap between germline ends came to 11 bases. The CDR3 length is 12 residues. CDR3 protein: CASSTPTGTQYF. CDR3 in DNA: TGCGCCAGCAGCACCCCGACGGGGACCCAGTACTTC.

This sequence joins TRBV3-1 (or the pseudogene TRBV3-2) and TRBJ2-1, with 9 positions matching TRBD2. CDR1 LGHDT and CDR2 YNNKEL come from the germline V gene (reference sequence). This CDR3 has 17 amino acids. V trimming: 4 bases; J trimming: 4 bases; junction bases outside the gene matches: 11. CDR3 residues: CASSLSRRGGAYNEQFF. The DNA of the CDR3 is TGTGCCAGCAGCCTGTCGAGGCGGGGGGGGGCTTACAATGAGCAGTTCTTC.

The V and J genes are TRBV5-5 and TRBJ2-1, with unresolved D. Germline CDR1 and CDR2: SGHKS and YYEKEE (reference sequence). V was clipped by 6 bases and J by 3 bases, with 19 bases between them. This CDR3 has 16 residues. DNA for the CDR3: TGTGCCAGCACCCGCGTTCTTCACCTTAACTACAATGAGCAGTTCTTC. Its protein product is CASTRVLHLNYNEQFF.

This sequence joins TRBV10-1 and TRBJ2-5; possible D gene TRBD1, 6 bases. V shed 0 bases and J shed 0 bases, with 14 bases lying between them. The CDR3 runs 17 residues. Germline V gene lookup returns CDR1 WNHNN and CDR2 SYGVQD (reference sequence). CDR3 sequence reads: CASSESRGNGYQETQYF. CDR3 in DNA: TGCGCCAGCAGTGAGTCGAGGGGGAACGGGTACCAAGAGACCCAGTACTTC.

The V call is TRBV5-4, the J call TRBJ2-3; D call uncertain. The CDR3 extends over 12 amino acids. Trimming shortened V by 4 bases and J by 2 bases, and 5 bases separated the two germline ends. The germline gives CDR1 SGHNT, CDR2 YYREEE (reference sequence). In nucleotides, the CDR3 is TGTGCCAGCAGCACAGACACAGATACGCAGTATTTT. Amino acid sequence: CASSTDTDTQYF.

This clone has just a few counts. The rearrangement links TRBV28 to TRBJ2-7; D is unresolved. CDR1 is MDHEN and CDR2 is SYDVKM in the germline V gene. There are 12 residues in the CDR3. V was pared by 4 bases and J by 4 bases, with 8 bases between. The CDR3 DNA is TGTGCCAGCAGTTGGGGTACATACGAGCAGTACTTC. It specifies CASSWGTYEQYF.